The rows below give T cell receptor beta chains drawn from one sample of a study of blood T cell repertoires in COVID-19. Sequencing used immunoSEQ multiplex PCR; TCRdb keeps in-frame clones, though not all of them. Of about 88,000 clones listed, 87% are singletons. The sequenced material came from peripheral blood. These receptors came from a male donor with acute or convalescent COVID-19. CDR3s include the opening cysteine and the closing phenylalanine or tryptophan. D genes are given only for firm matches. Clone sizes are given selectively: once, few, many, or a class where the clone is expanded.

V gene	clone size	J gene	D gene	CDR3 protein	CDR3 DNA
TRBV5-1	NA	TRBJ2-2	TRBD1	CASSFLGGTGNTGELFF	TGCGCCAGCAGCTTTTTGGGCGGGACAGGGAACACCGGGGAGCTGTTTTTT
TRBV9	NA	TRBJ2-1	TRBD1	CASTPGQGNNEQFF	TGTGCCAGCACCCCGGGACAGGGTAACAATGAGCAGTTCTTC
TRBV6-5	NA	TRBJ2-5	NA	CAGQQGKETQYF	TGTGCCGGACAACAGGGCAAAGAGACCCAGTACTTC
TRBV7-6	NA	TRBJ1-6	TRBD1	CASSLGTGFDNSPLHF	TGTGCCAGCAGCTTGGGGACAGGGTTTGATAATTCACCCCTCCACTTT
TRBV30	NA	TRBJ2-5	NA	CAWRDGQFETQYF	TGTGCCTGGAGGGATGGACAGTTTGAGACCCAGTACTTC
TRBV6-1	NA	TRBJ1-2	NA	CASSEGLVAGVYGYTF	TGTGCCAGCAGTGAAGGGTTAGTTGCAGGGGTCTATGGCTACACCTTC
TRBV30	NA	TRBJ1-1	NA	CAWSTQENTEAFF	TGTGCCTGGAGTACACAGGAAAACACTGAAGCTTTCTTT
TRBV19	once	TRBJ1-1	TRBD1	CASSIQGEATEAFF	TGTGCCAGTAGTATTCAGGGGGAGGCCACTGAAGCTTTCTTT
TRBV5-1	once	TRBJ1-1	TRBD1	CASSSSSTGQILNTEAFF	TGCGCCAGCAGCTCTTCCTCGACAGGGCAAATCCTGAACACTGAAGCTTTCTTT
TRBV10-3	NA	TRBJ1-2	NA	CAISEIANYGYTF	TGTGCCATCAGTGAGATAGCCAACTATGGCTACACCTTC
TRBV7-2	NA	TRBJ2-1	TRBD1	CASSLLGRQGAGEDNEQFF	TGTGCCAGCAGCTTATTGGGAAGACAGGGGGCGGGTGAGGACAATGAGCAGTTCTTC
TRBV5-1	NA	TRBJ1-2	TRBD1	CASSLGDRVWYGYTF	TGCGCCAGCAGCTTGGGGGACAGGGTTTGGTATGGCTACACCTTC
TRBV5-6	NA	TRBJ1-5	NA	CASSSGGEGHWQPQHF	TGTGCCAGCAGCTCGGGTGGGGAGGGACATTGGCAGCCCCAGCATTTT
TRBV7-8	NA	TRBJ2-3	TRBD1	CASSSRSGGSTDTQYF	TGTGCCAGCAGCTCACGCTCAGGGGGCTCCACAGATACGCAGTATTTT
TRBV11-3	NA	TRBJ1-1	TRBD1	CASSAGGSEAFF	TGTGCCAGCAGCGCAGGGGGCTCTGAAGCTTTCTTT
TRBV3-1/TRBV3-2	NA	TRBJ2-7	TRBD1	CASSNPGQGYEQYF	TGTGCCAGCAGCAACCCGGGACAGGGCTACGAGCAGTACTTC
TRBV6-6	NA	TRBJ2-7	NA	CASRETGTLSSYEQYF	TGTGCCAGCAGGGAAACCGGGACATTAAGCTCCTACGAGCAGTACTTC
TRBV11-2	NA	TRBJ1-1	NA	CASSFMNTEAFF	TGTGCCAGCAGCTTTATGAACACTGAAGCTTTCTTT
TRBV10-3	NA	TRBJ1-1	TRBD1	CAVRGGTNTEAFF	TGTGCCGTCAGGGGGGGGACGAACACTGAAGCTTTCTTT
TRBV5-1	NA	TRBJ2-5	TRBD1	CASSLFRGRSMETQYF	TGCGCCAGCAGCTTGTTTAGGGGGCGGTCTATGGAGACCCAGTACTTC
TRBV7-2	NA	TRBJ1-1	NA	CASSSQTGAFF	TGTGCCAGCAGCTCCCAGACAGGAGCTTTCTTT
TRBV2	NA	TRBJ2-7	NA	CASSVSGLGYEQYF	TGTGCCAGCAGTGTATCGGGTCTGGGTTACGAGCAGTACTTC
TRBV28	NA	TRBJ2-7	TRBD2	CASSVRLVAGSSYEQYF	TGTGCCAGCAGTGTCCGCCTCGTAGCGGGGAGCTCCTACGAGCAGTACTTC
TRBV30	NA	TRBJ2-3	NA	CAWSVGLASTDTQYF	TGTGCCTGGAGTGTCGGGCTAGCCAGCACAGATACGCAGTATTTT
TRBV11-2	NA	TRBJ1-1	TRBD1	CASSKRPLGTGLGAEAFF	TGTGCCAGCAGCAAACGGCCTCTCGGGACAGGGCTGGGCGCTGAAGCTTTCTTT
TRBV28	NA	TRBJ1-1	TRBD1	CASSLPGTGGTEAFF	TGTGCCAGCAGTTTACCTGGGACAGGGGGAACTGAAGCTTTCTTT
TRBV19	NA	TRBJ2-5	TRBD2	CASNAGTSGEQETQYF	TGTGCCAGTAACGCTGGGACTAGCGGGGAACAAGAGACCCAGTACTTC
TRBV6-1	NA	TRBJ2-7	NA	CASSDRGTSYEQYF	TGTGCCAGCAGTGACAGGGGGACTTCCTACGAGCAGTACTTC
TRBV4-1	NA	TRBJ1-1	NA	CASSHLGRVGDTEAFF	TGCGCCAGCAGCCACCTGGGGAGGGTGGGGGACACTGAAGCTTTCTTT